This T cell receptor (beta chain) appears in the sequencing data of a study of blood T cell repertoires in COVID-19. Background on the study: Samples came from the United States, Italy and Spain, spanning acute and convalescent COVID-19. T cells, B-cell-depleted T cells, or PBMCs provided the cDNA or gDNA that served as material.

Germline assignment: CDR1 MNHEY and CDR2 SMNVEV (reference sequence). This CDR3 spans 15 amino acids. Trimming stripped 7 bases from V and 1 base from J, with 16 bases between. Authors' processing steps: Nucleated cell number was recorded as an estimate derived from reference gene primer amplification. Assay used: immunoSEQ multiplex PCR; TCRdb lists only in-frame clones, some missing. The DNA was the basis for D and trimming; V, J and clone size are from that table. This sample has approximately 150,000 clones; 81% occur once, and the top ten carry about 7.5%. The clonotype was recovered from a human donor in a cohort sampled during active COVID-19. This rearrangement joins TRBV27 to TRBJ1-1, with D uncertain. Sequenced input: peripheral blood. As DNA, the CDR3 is TGTGCCAGCACCACCTCGGGCGGGTGGAACACTGAAGCTTTCTTT. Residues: CASTTSGGWNTEAFF.